What follows describes a single TCR beta chain. V was shortened by 0 bases and J by 0 bases, with 16 bases between the two germline ends. From germline, CDR1 is LGHDT and CDR2 YNNKEL (reference sequence). The CDR3 runs to 18 residues. This sample was taken from a study of T cell responses to AZD1222 COVID-19 vaccine. Study-level information: Second-dose intervals near 4 or 12 weeks were combined.

The table came from immunoSEQ multiplex PCR; TCRdb's copy has only in-frame clones and leaves some out. The data hold fewer than 120,000 clones, with 70% to 90% observed a single time. The rearrangement links TRBV3-1 (or the pseudogene TRBV3-2) to TRBJ2-3; a weak D match, TRBD2 (7 bases). Sample: peripheral blood, taken on day 0 of AZD1222 vaccination. This receptor was obtained from an adult in good health. As DNA, the CDR3 is TGTGCCAGCAGCCAAGATGCGGGGGCCCGCCCTAGCACAGATACGCAGTATTTT. It yields the protein CASSQDAGARPSTDTQYF.